The rows below give T cell receptor beta chains drawn from one sample of a study of OX40 agonist ivuxolimab in advanced cancers. The assay was immunoSEQ multiplex PCR, and TCRdb's table has in-frame clones only and misses some. Seen here are under 90,000 clones, approximately 90% observed once, and the top ten hold more than 0.75%. The starting material was CD4+ or CD8+ T cells sorted from blood, obtained in a trial of the OX40 agonist ivuxolimab. These receptors were collected from an adult with an advanced solid tumor such as melanoma, head and neck, liver or kidney cancer. The CDR3 runs from the conserved cysteine through the conserved F or W. A D gene is named only where the DNA matches it firmly. Some rows have no size entry. The others give once, few or many, or a class for an expanded clone.

d_call: TRBD2
clone_size: NA
v_call: TRBV9
j_call: TRBJ2-7
cdr3_aa: CASSVEGSGDEQYF
cdr3_nt: TGTGCCAGCAGCGTAGAGGGTAGCGGGGACGAGCAGTACTTC

d_call: NA
clone_size: NA
v_call: TRBV10-3
j_call: TRBJ1-1
cdr3_aa: CAISVDSSLEAFF
cdr3_nt: TGTGCCATCAGTGTAGACAGTTCGCTTGAAGCTTTCTTT

d_call: TRBD1
clone_size: NA
v_call: TRBV4-2
j_call: TRBJ1-1
cdr3_aa: CASSQDPHRGTEAFF
cdr3_nt: TGTGCCAGCAGCCAAGATCCCCACAGGGGCACCGAAGCTTTCTTT

d_call: NA
clone_size: NA
v_call: TRBV19
j_call: TRBJ1-2
cdr3_aa: CASSMYGSLLYGYTF
cdr3_nt: TGTGCCAGTAGTATGTACGGATCCCTTCTCTATGGCTACACCTTC

d_call: NA
clone_size: NA
v_call: TRBV11-2
j_call: TRBJ2-5
cdr3_aa: CASSRRGPETQYF
cdr3_nt: TGTGCCAGCAGCAGGAGGGGCCCAGAGACCCAGTACTTC

d_call: TRBD2
clone_size: once
v_call: TRBV14
j_call: TRBJ2-7
cdr3_aa: CASSQAGVGYEQYF
cdr3_nt: TGTGCCAGCAGCCAGGCGGGGGTCGGATACGAGCAGTACTTC

d_call: NA
clone_size: NA
v_call: TRBV19
j_call: TRBJ2-2
cdr3_aa: CASKTGLSSGELFF
cdr3_nt: TGTGCCAGTAAGACAGGTTTGAGTTCCGGGGAGCTGTTTTTT

d_call: NA
clone_size: NA
v_call: TRBV29-1
j_call: TRBJ2-6
cdr3_aa: CSVVPGTGANVLTF
cdr3_nt: TGCAGCGTTGTACCCGGCACTGGGGCCAACGTCCTGACTTTC

d_call: TRBD2
clone_size: NA
v_call: TRBV5-1
j_call: TRBJ2-5
cdr3_aa: CASSLAFGRAFGETQYF
cdr3_nt: TGCGCCAGCAGCTTGGCCTTCGGGAGGGCCTTCGGGGAGACCCAGTACTTC

d_call: TRBD2
clone_size: NA
v_call: TRBV18
j_call: TRBJ2-3
cdr3_aa: CASSYGTSGSSDTQYF
cdr3_nt: TGTGCCAGCTCATATGGGACTAGCGGGAGTTCCGATACGCAGTATTTT

d_call: NA
clone_size: NA
v_call: TRBV6-5
j_call: TRBJ1-1
cdr3_aa: CASSYGALNTEAFF
cdr3_nt: TGTGCCAGCAGTTACGGGGCCCTAAACACTGAAGCTTTCTTT

d_call: TRBD2
clone_size: NA
v_call: TRBV19
j_call: TRBJ2-1
cdr3_aa: CASRRGLAGGPSSYNEQFF
cdr3_nt: TGTGCCAGTAGAAGGGGACTAGCGGGAGGGCCGAGCTCCTACAATGAGCAGTTCTTC

d_call: NA
clone_size: NA
v_call: TRBV4-1
j_call: TRBJ2-7
cdr3_aa: CASSQGFFSGDPTDYEQYF
cdr3_nt: TGCGCCAGCAGCCAAGGTTTTTTTAGCGGAGACCCCACGGACTACGAGCAGTACTTC

d_call: NA
clone_size: NA
v_call: TRBV6-6
j_call: TRBJ2-7
cdr3_aa: CASSPPGREQYF
cdr3_nt: TGTGCCAGCAGCCCACCCGGCCGGGAGCAGTACTTC

d_call: NA
clone_size: NA
v_call: TRBV5-1
j_call: TRBJ2-1
cdr3_aa: CASSLKRSSYNEQFF
cdr3_nt: TGCGCCAGCAGCTTGAAGCGGAGCTCCTACAATGAGCAGTTCTTC

d_call: NA
clone_size: NA
v_call: TRBV5-1
j_call: TRBJ1-1
cdr3_aa: CASTRDLNTEAFF
cdr3_nt: TGCGCCAGCACCAGGGATCTGAACACTGAAGCTTTCTTT

d_call: NA
clone_size: NA
v_call: TRBV28
j_call: TRBJ2-7
cdr3_aa: CASSLRDTVAYEQYF
cdr3_nt: TGTGCCAGCAGCCTCCGGGACACGGTCGCCTACGAGCAGTACTTC

d_call: NA
clone_size: once
v_call: TRBV14
j_call: TRBJ2-1
cdr3_aa: CASSQGIRNEQFF
cdr3_nt: TGTGCCAGCAGCCAGGGGATAAGGAATGAGCAGTTCTTC

d_call: NA
clone_size: NA
v_call: TRBV7-2
j_call: TRBJ2-7
cdr3_aa: CASVSGVSGSYEQYF
cdr3_nt: TGTGCCAGCGTTTCGGGGGTGTCAGGCTCCTACGAGCAGTACTTC

d_call: TRBD2
clone_size: NA
v_call: TRBV7-8
j_call: TRBJ2-3
cdr3_aa: CASSFRGGGSTPDTQYF
cdr3_nt: TGTGCCAGCAGCTTCCGGGGTGGCGGGAGCACCCCAGATACGCAGTATTTT

d_call: TRBD1
clone_size: NA
v_call: TRBV7-2
j_call: TRBJ2-7
cdr3_aa: CASSLDGQAWYEQYF
cdr3_nt: TGTGCCAGCAGCTTGGATGGACAGGCCTGGTACGAGCAGTACTTC

d_call: NA
clone_size: NA
v_call: TRBV28
j_call: TRBJ1-4
cdr3_aa: CASSFLGFTTTNEKLFF
cdr3_nt: TGTGCCAGCAGTTTTCTGGGATTCACCACAACTAATGAAAAACTGTTTTTT

d_call: TRBD1
clone_size: few
v_call: TRBV5-8
j_call: TRBJ2-3
cdr3_aa: CASRPWDRGTDTQYF
cdr3_nt: TGTGCCAGCAGGCCCTGGGACAGGGGAACAGATACGCAGTATTTT

d_call: NA
clone_size: NA
v_call: TRBV30
j_call: TRBJ2-7
cdr3_aa: CAWSWGGPYEQYF
cdr3_nt: TGTGCCTGGAGTTGGGGCGGTCCCTACGAGCAGTACTTC

d_call: TRBD1
clone_size: NA
v_call: TRBV30
j_call: TRBJ2-3
cdr3_aa: CAWSDRGFGDTQYF
cdr3_nt: TGTGCCTGGAGTGACAGGGGCTTTGGTGATACGCAGTATTTT

d_call: NA
clone_size: NA
v_call: TRBV28
j_call: TRBJ2-7
cdr3_aa: CASTYGGVSYEQYF
cdr3_nt: TGTGCCAGCACTTACGGAGGGGTTTCCTACGAGCAGTACTTC

d_call: TRBD2
clone_size: NA
v_call: TRBV18
j_call: TRBJ2-7
cdr3_aa: CASSTTSGVTYEQYF
cdr3_nt: TGTGCCAGCTCAACAACTAGCGGGGTTACCTACGAGCAGTACTTC

d_call: NA
clone_size: NA
v_call: TRBV5-1
j_call: TRBJ1-1
cdr3_aa: CASNEGLNTEAFF
cdr3_nt: TGCGCCAGCAACGAGGGATTGAACACTGAAGCTTTCTTT

d_call: NA
clone_size: NA
v_call: TRBV4-2
j_call: TRBJ2-7
cdr3_aa: CASPDRLHRGEQYF
cdr3_nt: TGTGCCAGCCCCGACAGGCTGCATAGGGGGGAGCAGTACTTC

d_call: NA
clone_size: NA
v_call: TRBV11-3
j_call: TRBJ2-7
cdr3_aa: CASSPGGNSYEQYF
cdr3_nt: TGTGCCAGCAGCCCCGGCGGGAACTCCTACGAGCAGTACTTC

d_call: TRBD2
clone_size: NA
v_call: TRBV9
j_call: TRBJ2-1
cdr3_aa: CASSPYGLTSGSYNEQFF
cdr3_nt: TGTGCCAGCAGCCCATACGGACTTACTAGCGGGAGCTACAATGAGCAGTTCTTC

d_call: NA
clone_size: NA
v_call: TRBV14
j_call: TRBJ1-4
cdr3_aa: CASSPGGAGGWKLFF
cdr3_nt: TGTGCCAGCAGCCCCGGAGGGGCCGGGGGGTGGAAACTGTTTTTT

d_call: NA
clone_size: NA
v_call: TRBV11-2
j_call: TRBJ2-3
cdr3_aa: CASSLAGNTDTQYF
cdr3_nt: TGTGCCAGCAGCTTAGCGGGGAACACAGATACGCAGTATTTT

d_call: TRBD2
clone_size: NA
v_call: TRBV18
j_call: TRBJ2-1
cdr3_aa: CASSPGASGTYNEQFF
cdr3_nt: TGTGCCAGCTCACCCGGGGCTAGCGGGACCTACAATGAGCAGTTCTTC

d_call: NA
clone_size: NA
v_call: TRBV9
j_call: TRBJ1-5
cdr3_aa: CASSADLGNQPQHF
cdr3_nt: TGTGCCAGCAGCGCCGACTTGGGCAATCAGCCCCAGCATTTT

d_call: NA
clone_size: few
v_call: TRBV5-1
j_call: TRBJ1-4
cdr3_aa: CASSSEETRGEKLFF
cdr3_nt: TGCGCCAGCAGCTCCGAGGAGACAAGGGGGGAAAAACTGTTTTTT

d_call: NA
clone_size: NA
v_call: TRBV30
j_call: TRBJ1-5
cdr3_aa: CAWSGGSNQPQHF
cdr3_nt: TGTGCCTGGAGTGGAGGTAGCAATCAGCCCCAGCATTTT

d_call: NA
clone_size: NA
v_call: TRBV30
j_call: TRBJ1-4
cdr3_aa: CAWSPRTNKEKLFF
cdr3_nt: TGTGCCTGGAGTCCCCGGACAAATAAGGAAAAACTGTTTTTT

d_call: TRBD2
clone_size: NA
v_call: TRBV2
j_call: TRBJ2-1
cdr3_aa: CASSERGGLAGRHEQFF
cdr3_nt: TGTGCCAGCAGTGAACGTGGAGGGCTAGCGGGTAGGCATGAGCAGTTCTTC

d_call: NA
clone_size: once
v_call: TRBV4-1
j_call: TRBJ2-5
cdr3_aa: CASSQGFGGRGETQYF
cdr3_nt: TGCGCCAGCAGCCAAGGGTTCGGGGGGCGGGGGGAGACCCAGTACTTC

d_call: NA
clone_size: NA
v_call: TRBV6-5
j_call: TRBJ1-3
cdr3_aa: CASKRVSGNTIYF
cdr3_nt: TGTGCCAGCAAGAGGGTTTCTGGAAACACCATATATTTT

d_call: TRBD1
clone_size: NA
v_call: TRBV4-2
j_call: TRBJ1-4
cdr3_aa: CASSHMDRAGEKLFF
cdr3_nt: TGTGCCAGCAGCCACATGGACAGGGCGGGAGAAAAACTGTTTTTT

d_call: NA
clone_size: NA
v_call: TRBV7-3
j_call: TRBJ2-2
cdr3_aa: CASRKGLGASSNTGELFF
cdr3_nt: TGTGCCAGCAGGAAAGGATTAGGAGCATCTTCGAACACCGGGGAGCTGTTTTTT

d_call: TRBD1
clone_size: NA
v_call: TRBV19
j_call: TRBJ1-4
cdr3_aa: CASRRDRDEKLFF
cdr3_nt: TGTGCCAGTCGACGGGACAGGGATGAAAAACTGTTTTTT

d_call: TRBD2
clone_size: once
v_call: TRBV27
j_call: TRBJ2-5
cdr3_aa: CASSLKPSGGRETQYF
cdr3_nt: TGTGCCAGCAGTTTAAAGCCCTCGGGAGGGCGAGAGACCCAGTACTTC

d_call: NA
clone_size: NA
v_call: TRBV18
j_call: TRBJ2-3
cdr3_aa: CASSPELNRVTDTQYF
cdr3_nt: TGTGCCAGCTCACCGGAATTAAACAGGGTCACAGATACGCAGTATTTT

d_call: NA
clone_size: NA
v_call: TRBV27
j_call: TRBJ1-6
cdr3_aa: CASSPSTVPNSPLHF
cdr3_nt: TGTGCCAGCAGTCCGTCGACGGTTCCTAATTCACCCCTCCACTTT

d_call: NA
clone_size: NA
v_call: TRBV7-2
j_call: TRBJ1-3
cdr3_aa: CASSRGWVTGNTIYF
cdr3_nt: TGTGCCAGCAGCCGGGGCTGGGTTACTGGAAACACCATATATTTT

d_call: NA
clone_size: few
v_call: TRBV11-2
j_call: TRBJ2-6
cdr3_aa: CASSLAPGANVLTF
cdr3_nt: TGTGCCAGCAGCTTGGCCCCTGGGGCCAACGTCCTGACTTTC

d_call: NA
clone_size: NA
v_call: TRBV6-6
j_call: TRBJ1-6
cdr3_aa: CASSYGDSYNSPLHF
cdr3_nt: TGTGCCAGCAGTTACGGAGACTCCTATAATTCACCCCTCCACTTT